Described below is a single T cell receptor beta chain sequence and its context. Its antigen is currently not known. No much larger clone is present one base from it, and per-base qualities are unavailable. This specimen's treatment or condition label, per the study, means: in vitro stimulation with specific CMV peptide epitopes to enrich CMV-specific T cells. The sample belongs to a study of T cell repertoires in cytomegalovirus infection (dated by TCRdb to the late 2010s). Study-level background: Alongside well-studied HLA-B-restricted epitopes, the peptide stimulations were aimed at recently identified HLA-C-restricted CMV epitopes, whose presentation resists viral immunomodulation. The HLA type of each donor mattered for the analysis, because public TCR beta signatures pointed to carriage of CMV infection along with the matching HLA type. Study-wide findings and limitations: Carriers of CMV infection plus the relevant HLA type were discriminated by the cumulative frequency of public TCR beta family members in the study cohort and in an independent roughly 370-donor cohort. The ex vivo response was dominated by HLA-C-restricted CMV-specific TCR beta clonotypes, which also provided the single most frequent clonotype in two of eight donors.

The germline V gene (reference sequence) yields LNHDA for CDR1 and SQIVND for CDR2. The cysteine opens and the phenylalanine closes a CDR3 of 15 amino acids. Just the 45-base CDR3 DNA is kept, in frame starting at base 1. The junction shows trimming of 3 bases on V and 7 bases on J, and the gene matches do not reach 7 bases of it. The listed sequencing device is Illumina HiSeq 1500. The raw public reads went through TCRdb reprocessing: fastp at Q25, MiXCR clone calling, in-frame beta chains kept. Each entry merges the rows of one CDR3 protein and shows their most common DNA and genes. The sample table records approximately 910,000 distinct CDR3 sequences; 31% of these occur just once. The biggest ten clones account for 13% of the sample.

The sample consisted of cultured CD8+ T cells from PBMCs, taken from culture after CMV antigen stimulation. The receptor comes from a human donor in good health (CMV status not recorded). Some clones in this sample may be carry-over from other donors' samples. The V and J segments used are TRBV19 and TRBJ1-4, and 8 bases in between align with TRBD1. In nucleotide form, the sequence is TGTGCCAGTAGTATTCCAACAGGGGGAATTGAAAAACTGTTTTTT. It encodes CASSIPTGGIEKLFF.